The next 22 T cell receptor beta chains were all read from a single sample in a study of T cell responses to AZD1222 COVID-19 vaccine. TCRdb's table, derived via immunoSEQ multiplex PCR, lists solely in-frame clones and lacks some. The sample lists about 97,000 clones, about 89% occurring once. The material was peripheral blood, obtained on day 0 of AZD1222 vaccination. Receptors were obtained from an adult in good health.

The chain uses TRBV19 and TRBJ2-7; 9 bases align to TRBD1. The CDR3 is 14 residues long. Germline CDR1 and CDR2: LNHDA and SQIVND (reference sequence). Trimming removed 10 bases from V and 2 bases from J; junction bases left unmatched: 9. As DNA, the CDR3 is TGTGCCACCCTGTCGGGGACAGGGCCCTACGAGCAGTACTTC. It encodes CATLSGTGPYEQYF.

This clone has only one observation. This rearrangement joins TRBV7-3 to TRBJ2-1; possible D gene TRBD2, 6 bases. Trimming took 4 bases from V and 5 from J, leaving 12 bases between them. This CDR3 has 14 residues. Germline values: CDR1 SGHTA, CDR2 FQGTGA. The CDR3 DNA reads as TGTGCCAGCAGCTCACACCGGGGGAACAATGAGCAGTTCTTC. This codes for CASSSHRGNNEQFF.

The chain couples TRBV19 to TRBJ2-2; the D gene is possibly TRBD1 (6 bases). Germline V CDR1 and CDR2: LNHDA, SQIVND (reference sequence). Trimming pared 5 bases from V and 3 bases from J, leaving 10 bases between. The CDR3 spans 14 residues. The CDR3 loop is CASSLGADTGELFF. The CDR3 coding sequence is TGTGCCAGTAGTTTGGGGGCCGACACCGGGGAGCTGTTTTTT. Complete variable domain (other parts from reference TRBV19 and TRBJ2-2): DGGITQSPKYLFRKEGQNVTLSCEQNLNHDAMYWYRQDPGQGLRLIYYSQIVNDFQKGDIAEGYSVSREKKESFPLTVTSAQKNPTAFYLCASSLGADTGELFFGEGSRLTVL.

The CDR3 is CASSSGGARKDTQYF. The CDR3 coding sequence is TGTGCCAGCAGCTCCGGGGGGGCCCGGAAAGATACGCAGTATTTT. This chain links TRBV7-3 with TRBJ2-3; 8 bases line up with TRBD2. Germline V gene lookup returns CDR1 SGHTA and CDR2 FQGTGA. The length of the CDR3 is 15 residues. The junction had 8 bases not matched to a gene; V was cut back by 4 bases and J by 5 bases.

The rearrangement links TRBV2 to TRBJ1-6; D is undetermined. CDR1 SNHLY and CDR2 FYNNEI come from the germline V gene. CDR3 length: 14 amino acids. Trimming stripped 2 bases from V and 6 bases from J, with 8 bases between. The CDR3: CASSEMTANSPLHF. As DNA, the CDR3 is TGTGCCAGCAGTGAAATGACGGCTAATTCACCCCTCCACTTT.

V is TRBV6-5 and J is TRBJ2-1, with 8 bases aligning to TRBD2. The V gene end was trimmed by 5 bases and the J gene end by 4 bases; junction bases not matched to a gene: 4. The length of the CDR3 is 14 residues. The V gene's germline CDR1 is MNHEY and CDR2 SVGAGI. As DNA, the CDR3 is TGTGCCAGCAGTACGAGCGGGGGTTACAATGAGCAGTTCTTC. Translated: CASSTSGGYNEQFF.

The rearrangement joins TRBV7-9 to TRBJ1-2; D is uncertain. Trimming removed 6 bases from V and 1 base from J, with 12 bases in between. Germline CDR1 reads SEHNR; CDR2 reads FQNEAQ (reference sequence). The CDR3 is made up of 14 amino acids. The CDR3 loop is CASRSGAFNYGYTF. For the CDR3, the DNA is TGTGCCAGCAGGAGCGGTGCGTTTAACTATGGCTACACCTTC. The full variable domain, in which reference TRBV7-9 and TRBJ1-2 provide the parts outside the CDR3, is DTGVSQNPRHKITKRGQNVTFRCDPISEHNRLYWYRQTLGQGPEFLTYFQNEAQLEKSRLLSDRFSAERPKGSFSTLEIQRTEQGDSAMYLCASRSGAFNYGYTFGSGTRLTVV.

The rearrangement links TRBV19 to TRBJ1-1; 7 bases are a match to TRBD1. CDR1 is LNHDA and CDR2 is SQIVND in the germline V gene (reference sequence). V gave up 9 bases and J gave up 0 bases; unmatched junction bases: 4. CDR3 length: 13 amino acids. The CDR3 DNA reads TGTGCCAGCCAGGGACAGTTGAACACTGAAGCTTTCTTT. This encodes CASQGQLNTEAFF. Filled out from reference TRBV19 and TRBJ1-1, the complete variable domain reads DGGITQSPKYLFRKEGQNVTLSCEQNLNHDAMYWYRQDPGQGLRLIYYSQIVNDFQKGDIAEGYSVSREKKESFPLTVTSAQKNPTAFYLCASQGQLNTEAFFGQGTRLTVV.

Only one count was recorded for this clone. This chain connects TRBV11-2 to TRBJ2-3, with D possibly being TRBD2 (7 bases). The V end was cut by 1 base, the J end by 9 bases, with 8 bases between. The CDR3 spans 12 residues. Germline V CDR1 and CDR2: SGHAT, FQNNGV. The CDR3 nucleotides are TGTGCCAGCAGCTTAGGGGGGGGCACGCAGTATTTT. This gives the protein CASSLGGGTQYF.

V gene TRBV7-2 combines with J gene TRBJ1-1; tentatively, D is TRBD1 (5 bases). Trimming cost V 5 bases and J 4 bases, with 14 bases left between them. There are 14 residues in the CDR3. Germline V gives CDR1 SGHTA, CDR2 FQGNSA. The CDR3 here is CASSGGQGPTEAFF. For the CDR3, the DNA is TGTGCCAGCAGCGGAGGGCAGGGACCCACTGAAGCTTTCTTT.

The gene calls are TRBV28 and TRBJ1-6; D is undetermined. Deletions cut 7 bases from V and 7 bases from J, with 17 bases between. Germline V gene data show CDR1 as MDHEN and CDR2 as SYDVKM. This CDR3 contains 15 residues. CDR3 in DNA: TGTGCCAGCACCTTTAGATTAAGGCCCAATTCACCCCTCCACTTT. Protein: CASTFRLRPNSPLHF.

The V gene is TRBV5-1, the J gene TRBJ2-2, with D maybe TRBD1 (5 bases). Germline CDR1 SGHRS, CDR2 YFSETQ. This CDR3 contains 14 residues. V shed 2 bases and J shed 7 bases, with 12 bases lying between them. The CDR3 here is CASSFQGMFGELFF. CDR3 bases: TGCGCCAGCAGCTTTCAGGGAATGTTCGGGGAGCTGTTTTTT.

The V gene is TRBV28, the J gene TRBJ1-1; a weak D match, TRBD1 (5 bases). V lost 5 bases and J lost 0, with 10 bases in between. The CDR3 sequence is 14 residues long. The germline V gene encodes CDR1 MDHEN and CDR2 SYDVKM. The CDR3 DNA reads TGTGCCAGCAGTGTGGGGGGGTTGAACACTGAAGCTTTCTTT. Protein product: CASSVGGLNTEAFF.

The genes are TRBV19 and TRBJ2-5; 8 nucleotides align to TRBD1. This CDR3 has 16 residues. With 4 bases clipped from V and 5 bases from J, the junction kept 12 bases outside the gene matches. Germline V gives CDR1 LNHDA, CDR2 SQIVND (reference sequence). The CDR3 loop is CASSKGSGQADETQYF. DNA of the CDR3: TGTGCCAGTAGTAAAGGTTCGGGACAGGCTGACGAGACCCAGTACTTC. The variable domain in full, with the rest retrieved from reference TRBV19 and TRBJ2-5, is DGGITQSPKYLFRKEGQNVTLSCEQNLNHDAMYWYRQDPGQGLRLIYYSQIVNDFQKGDIAEGYSVSREKKESFPLTVTSAQKNPTAFYLCASSKGSGQADETQYFGPGTRLLVL.

This chain uses TRBV5-4 with TRBJ2-7, with 10 bases fitting TRBD2. Germline trimming cut 4 bases from V and 4 bases from J; bases unmatched to any gene: 11. Per the germline V gene, CDR1 is SGHNT and CDR2 is YYREEE (reference sequence). The CDR3 is made up of 16 amino acids. CDR3 nucleotide sequence: TGTGCCAGCAGCCCGCGGGGAGCGGGGGGGCAATACGAGCAGTACTTC. Its protein product is CASSPRGAGGQYEQYF.

The J gene is TRBJ2-7, the V gene TRBV4-1; D could derive from TRBD1 or TRBD2 (5 bases each). The germline V gene encodes CDR1 MGHRA and CDR2 YSYEKL. There are 13 residues in the CDR3. Trimming left V 4 bases short and J 2 bases short, with 9 bases between. The CDR3 is CASSRDGTYEQYF. In DNA, the CDR3 is TGCGCCAGCAGCCGGGACGGAACCTACGAGCAGTACTTC.

Points on this clone: This sample also contains other DNA sequences that code for the same CDR3. The V gene is TRBV7-2, the J gene TRBJ2-5, with 7 bases aligning to TRBD1. V lost 1 base, J lost 4 bases, and 0 bases stayed unmatched. CDR1 is SGHTA and CDR2 is FQGNSA in the germline V gene. The CDR3 sequence is 13 residues long. DNA for the CDR3: TGTGCCAGCAGCTTAGGACAGGGAGAGACCCAGTACTTC. Protein sequence: CASSLGQGETQYF.

This clone came up once. The rearrangement uses TRBV6-5 and TRBJ2-3; 7 bases agree with TRBD1. The J segment lost 6 bases and the V segment lost 2 bases, leaving 2 bases of the junction unmatched. The CDR3 sequence is 13 residues long. Germline assignment: CDR1 MNHEY and CDR2 SVGAGI. DNA for the CDR3: TGTGCCAGCAGTTACCCGACAGGGGATACGCAGTATTTT. Translation: CASSYPTGDTQYF.

This clone came up once. The J gene is TRBJ1-1, the V gene TRBV5-4, with D possibly matching TRBD1 (5 bases). Trimming removed 0 bases from V and 1 base from J, with 7 bases in between. Looked up from germline, CDR1 is SGHNT and CDR2 is YYREEE (reference sequence). This CDR3 spans 14 amino acids. The CDR3 bases are TGTGCCAGCAGCTTGGAAGACAGGAACACTGAAGCTTTCTTT. Encoded protein: CASSLEDRNTEAFF.

This sequence joins TRBV5-4 and TRBJ1-1, with D possibly matching TRBD1 (5 bases). Germline V gene sequence: CDR1 SGHNT, CDR2 YYREEE (reference sequence). The CDR3 is made up of 13 amino acids. The V gene lost 0 bases and the J gene lost 11 bases, with 14 bases spanning the gap. DNA of the CDR3: TGTGCCAGCAGCTTGGACAGGCAAGGAGGGGCTTTCTTT. It translates to CASSLDRQGGAFF.

V is TRBV19 and J is TRBJ1-5; possibly TRBD1 for D (5 bases). The CDR3 extends over 15 amino acids. CDR1 is LNHDA, CDR2 SQIVND, per germline (reference sequence). The V and J ends lost 5 bases and 5 bases respectively, with 16 bases between them. The CDR3 reads CASSGQGTDYQPQHF. The CDR3 DNA reads TGTGCCAGTAGTGGCCAAGGGACCGACTATCAGCCCCAGCATTTT.

The gene calls are TRBV7-2 and TRBJ2-1; 11 positions agree with TRBD2. This CDR3 is 15 amino acids long. Losses at the gene ends were 5 bases for V and 6 bases for J; bases not matched to a gene: 6. The germline V gene has CDR1 SGHTA and CDR2 FQGNSA. CDR3 sequence (DNA): TGTGCCAGCAGCCCCAGGACTAGCGGGCCCAATGAGCAGTTCTTC. This gives the protein CASSPRTSGPNEQFF. The full variable domain, rest sourced from reference TRBV7-2 and TRBJ2-1, is GAGVSQSPSNKVTEKGKDVELRCDPISGHTALYWYRQSLGQGLEFLIYFQGNSAPDKSGLPSDRFSAERTGGSVSTLTIQRTQQEDSAVYLCASSPRTSGPNEQFFGPGTRLTVL.